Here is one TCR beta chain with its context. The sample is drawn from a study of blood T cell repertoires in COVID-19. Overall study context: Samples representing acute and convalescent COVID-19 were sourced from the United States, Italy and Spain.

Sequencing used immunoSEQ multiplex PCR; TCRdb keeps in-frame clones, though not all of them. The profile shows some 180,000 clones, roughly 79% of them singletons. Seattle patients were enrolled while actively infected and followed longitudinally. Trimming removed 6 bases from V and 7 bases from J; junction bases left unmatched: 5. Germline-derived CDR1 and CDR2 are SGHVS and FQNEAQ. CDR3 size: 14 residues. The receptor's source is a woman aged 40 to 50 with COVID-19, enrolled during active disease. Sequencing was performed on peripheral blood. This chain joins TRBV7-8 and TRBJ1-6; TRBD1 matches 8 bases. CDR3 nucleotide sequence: TGTGCCAGCAGGGATTGGACAGGGAATTCACCCCTCCACTTT. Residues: CASRDWTGNSPLHF.